This is a list of T cell receptor beta chains from one sample in a study of CD8+ T cells in alopecia areata. Libraries were prepared by immunoSEQ multiplex PCR; TCRdb keeps only in-frame clonotypes and omits some of them. Of about 200,000 clones listed, about three fifths were seen once; the top ten hold 5.5%. Sequencing was performed on CD4+ T cells sorted from blood, taken at week 24, from a patient treated with tofacitinib. These receptors were taken from a human donor with alopecia areata. The CDR3 runs from the conserved cysteine through the conserved F or W. A D gene is named only where the DNA matches it firmly. Some rows have no size entry. The others give once, few or many, or a class for an expanded clone.

d_call: TRBD1; v_call: TRBV7-3; clone_size: .; j_call: TRBJ2-3; cdr3_aa: CASSLGQITDTQYF; cdr3_nt: TGTGCCAGCAGCTTGGGACAGATCACAGATACGCAGTATTTT
d_call: .; v_call: TRBV4-3; clone_size: few; j_call: TRBJ1-1; cdr3_aa: CASSQEVWAEAFF; cdr3_nt: TGCGCCAGCAGCCAAGAGGTCTGGGCTGAAGCTTTCTTT
d_call: TRBD1; v_call: TRBV23-1; clone_size: few; j_call: TRBJ2-7; cdr3_aa: CASSQSRTGPSEQYF; cdr3_nt: TGCGCCAGCAGTCAATCCCGGACAGGCCCCTCCGAGCAGTACTTC
d_call: .; v_call: TRBV25-1; clone_size: few; j_call: TRBJ2-1; cdr3_aa: CASLGVAEQFF; cdr3_nt: TGTGCCAGCCTAGGTGTCGCTGAGCAGTTCTTC
d_call: .; v_call: TRBV5-1; clone_size: .; j_call: TRBJ2-3; cdr3_aa: CASSLAAMADTQYF; cdr3_nt: TGCGCCAGCAGCTTGGCGGCTATGGCAGATACGCAGTATTTT
d_call: .; v_call: TRBV7-9; clone_size: .; j_call: TRBJ2-7; cdr3_aa: CASSLIVWGAVHYEQYF; cdr3_nt: TGTGCCAGCAGCTTAATAGTGTGGGGAGCGGTACACTACGAGCAGTACTTC
d_call: .; v_call: TRBV27; clone_size: .; j_call: TRBJ2-3; cdr3_aa: CASSYLGDTQYF; cdr3_nt: TGTGCCAGCAGTTATCTGGGAGATACGCAGTATTTT
d_call: TRBD1; v_call: TRBV2; clone_size: few; j_call: TRBJ1-2; cdr3_aa: CASSEPGGGYTF; cdr3_nt: TGTGCCAGCAGTGAACCAGGGGGTGGCTACACCTTC
d_call: TRBD1; v_call: TRBV7-2; clone_size: .; j_call: TRBJ2-3; cdr3_aa: CASSRQGQGTTDTQYF; cdr3_nt: TGTGCCAGCAGCCGACAAGGACAGGGGACCACAGATACGCAGTATTTT
d_call: .; v_call: TRBV4-2; clone_size: few; j_call: TRBJ2-7; cdr3_aa: CASSQAGQAYEQYF; cdr3_nt: TGTGCCAGCAGCCAAGCCGGGCAAGCCTACGAGCAGTACTTC
d_call: .; v_call: TRBV10-3; clone_size: few; j_call: TRBJ2-7; cdr3_aa: CAISESGGPYEQYF; cdr3_nt: TGTGCCATCAGTGAGTCCGGGGGGCCCTACGAGCAGTACTTC
d_call: TRBD2; v_call: TRBV7-2; clone_size: .; j_call: TRBJ2-1; cdr3_aa: CASSLGLAGHNEQFF; cdr3_nt: TGTGCCAGCAGCCTGGGACTAGCGGGGCACAATGAGCAGTTCTTC
d_call: TRBD1; v_call: TRBV27; clone_size: .; j_call: TRBJ2-1; cdr3_aa: CASSFSDRYNEQFF; cdr3_nt: TGTGCCAGCAGTTTTTCGGACAGGTACAATGAGCAGTTCTTC
d_call: TRBD2; v_call: TRBV4-1; clone_size: .; j_call: TRBJ2-4; cdr3_aa: CASSLWDGLANVAKNIQYF; cdr3_nt: TGCGCCAGCAGCCTCTGGGACGGACTAGCCAACGTAGCCAAAAACATTCAGTACTTC
d_call: .; v_call: TRBV5-1; clone_size: .; j_call: TRBJ2-2; cdr3_aa: CASSSGTPYTGELFF; cdr3_nt: TGCGCCAGCAGCTCGGGGACTCCTTACACCGGGGAGCTGTTTTTT
d_call: .; v_call: TRBV27; clone_size: .; j_call: TRBJ2-6; cdr3_aa: CASSPWTAGANVLTF; cdr3_nt: TGTGCCAGCAGTCCTTGGACAGCTGGGGCCAACGTCCTGACTTTC
d_call: .; v_call: TRBV5-1; clone_size: few; j_call: TRBJ2-5; cdr3_aa: CASTRGSRGQETQYF; cdr3_nt: TGCGCCAGCACCAGGGGTAGCCGGGGGCAAGAGACCCAGTACTTC
d_call: .; v_call: TRBV6-6; clone_size: .; j_call: TRBJ1-1; cdr3_aa: CASSYNARDTEAFF; cdr3_nt: TGTGCCAGCAGTTATAATGCCAGGGACACTGAAGCTTTCTTT
d_call: TRBD2; v_call: TRBV7-2; clone_size: .; j_call: TRBJ2-7; cdr3_aa: CASSRTSGRYEQYF; cdr3_nt: TGTGCCAGCAGCCGGACTAGCGGTCGCTACGAGCAGTACTTC
d_call: .; v_call: TRBV6-1; clone_size: .; j_call: TRBJ1-2; cdr3_aa: CATSVMESGYGYTF; cdr3_nt: TGTGCCACCTCTGTCATGGAGTCTGGGTATGGCTACACCTTC
d_call: TRBD2; v_call: TRBV30; clone_size: few; j_call: TRBJ2-2; cdr3_aa: CAWSALAGNTGELFF; cdr3_nt: TGTGCCTGGAGTGCACTAGCGGGTAACACCGGGGAGCTGTTTTTT
d_call: .; v_call: TRBV29-1; clone_size: .; j_call: TRBJ2-2; cdr3_aa: CSGGQNTGELFF; cdr3_nt: TGCAGCGGGGGGCAGAACACCGGGGAGCTGTTTTTT
d_call: TRBD2; v_call: TRBV29-1; clone_size: .; j_call: TRBJ2-3; cdr3_aa: CSVEGAGIPTDTQYF; cdr3_nt: TGCAGCGTTGAAGGAGCGGGAATCCCCACAGATACGCAGTATTTT
d_call: .; v_call: TRBV21-1; clone_size: .; j_call: TRBJ2-7; cdr3_aa: CASSKGDGEREYEQYF; cdr3_nt: TGTGCCAGCAGCAAAGGGGACGGGGAAAGGGAATACGAGCAGTACTTC
d_call: .; v_call: TRBV9; clone_size: .; j_call: TRBJ2-7; cdr3_aa: CASSVDSSDEQYF; cdr3_nt: TGTGCCAGCAGCGTAGATAGCTCTGACGAGCAGTACTTC
d_call: TRBD1; v_call: TRBV4-1; clone_size: .; j_call: TRBJ2-7; cdr3_aa: CASSQGQGATEQYF; cdr3_nt: TGCGCCAGCAGCCAGGGACAGGGGGCGACTGAGCAGTACTTC
d_call: TRBD2; v_call: TRBV9; clone_size: .; j_call: TRBJ2-7; cdr3_aa: CASSPAPGGYEQYF; cdr3_nt: TGTGCCAGCAGCCCGGCGCCGGGAGGCTACGAGCAGTACTTC
d_call: .; v_call: TRBV7-6; clone_size: .; j_call: TRBJ2-2; cdr3_aa: CASSLVPLSPGELFF; cdr3_nt: TGTGCCAGCAGCTTAGTCCCATTAAGTCCCGGGGAGCTGTTTTTT
d_call: .; v_call: TRBV6-6; clone_size: few; j_call: TRBJ1-1; cdr3_aa: CASSPGRNTEAFF; cdr3_nt: TGTGCCAGCAGTCCCGGAAGGAACACTGAAGCTTTCTTT
d_call: TRBD2; v_call: TRBV28; clone_size: .; j_call: TRBJ2-7; cdr3_aa: CASRGGSSIYEQYF; cdr3_nt: TGTGCCAGCAGGGGCGGGAGTTCCATCTACGAGCAGTACTTC
d_call: .; v_call: TRBV2; clone_size: .; j_call: TRBJ2-5; cdr3_aa: CASKGSQETQYF; cdr3_nt: TGTGCCAGCAAGGGCAGTCAAGAGACCCAGTACTTC
d_call: .; v_call: TRBV7-8; clone_size: .; j_call: TRBJ2-2; cdr3_aa: CASSFHSDTGELFF; cdr3_nt: TGTGCCAGCAGCTTTCACAGTGACACCGGGGAGCTGTTTTTT
d_call: .; v_call: TRBV25-1; clone_size: .; j_call: TRBJ2-4; cdr3_aa: CASSGGSGFGKNIQYF; cdr3_nt: TGTGCCAGCAGTGGGGGTAGTGGTTTTGGCAAAAACATTCAGTACTTC
d_call: TRBD1; v_call: TRBV5-1; clone_size: .; j_call: TRBJ2-3; cdr3_aa: CASSPNRQGLGDTQYF; cdr3_nt: TGCGCCAGCAGCCCAAATCGACAGGGCCTAGGGGATACGCAGTATTTT
d_call: .; v_call: TRBV30; clone_size: once; j_call: TRBJ2-1; cdr3_aa: CAWSVYGSYNEQFF; cdr3_nt: TGTGCCTGGAGTGTATATGGCTCCTACAATGAGCAGTTCTTC
d_call: TRBD2; v_call: TRBV5-1; clone_size: .; j_call: TRBJ2-1; cdr3_aa: CASSGGLAGGPYNEQFF; cdr3_nt: TGCGCCAGCAGCGGAGGACTAGCGGGAGGGCCGTACAATGAGCAGTTCTTC
d_call: .; v_call: TRBV4-1; clone_size: .; j_call: TRBJ2-6; cdr3_aa: CASSQPPPGASAGGANVLTF; cdr3_nt: TGCGCCAGCAGCCAACCTCCCCCCGGGGCTAGCGCTGGGGGGGCCAACGTCCTGACTTTC
d_call: .; v_call: TRBV6-5; clone_size: .; j_call: TRBJ2-7; cdr3_aa: CASSYKGRQYF; cdr3_nt: TGTGCCAGCAGTTATAAGGGGCGGCAGTACTTC
d_call: TRBD1; v_call: TRBV30; clone_size: .; j_call: TRBJ2-2; cdr3_aa: CAWDDRGYTGELFF; cdr3_nt: TGTGCCTGGGACGACAGGGGCTACACCGGGGAGCTGTTTTTT
d_call: TRBD2; v_call: TRBV27; clone_size: .; j_call: TRBJ2-7; cdr3_aa: CASSQGGTSVYEQYF; cdr3_nt: TGTGCCAGCAGTCAGGGAGGGACGAGTGTATACGAGCAGTACTTC
d_call: .; v_call: TRBV29-1; clone_size: .; j_call: TRBJ2-3; cdr3_aa: CSIRVGFDTQYF; cdr3_nt: TGCAGCATCCGGGTGGGTTTCGATACGCAGTATTTT
d_call: .; v_call: TRBV29-1; clone_size: .; j_call: TRBJ1-3; cdr3_aa: CSVGWAGGNTIYF; cdr3_nt: TGCAGCGTGGGCTGGGCCGGAGGAAACACCATATATTTT
d_call: .; v_call: TRBV28; clone_size: few; j_call: TRBJ2-1; cdr3_aa: CASRGYGSNEQFF; cdr3_nt: TGTGCCTCCCGGGGTTATGGTTCTAATGAGCAGTTCTTC
d_call: TRBD1; v_call: TRBV27; clone_size: few; j_call: TRBJ2-3; cdr3_aa: CASRGQGAHTDTQYF; cdr3_nt: TGTGCCAGCAGAGGACAGGGGGCTCACACAGATACGCAGTATTTT
d_call: .; v_call: TRBV7-8; clone_size: few; j_call: TRBJ2-7; cdr3_aa: CASSLEVDNEQYF; cdr3_nt: TGTGCCAGCAGCTTAGAAGTTGACAACGAGCAGTACTTC
d_call: .; v_call: TRBV6-5; clone_size: once; j_call: TRBJ2-4; cdr3_aa: CASSSSSVAKNIQYF; cdr3_nt: TGTGCCAGCAGTTCATCATCCGTGGCCAAAAACATTCAGTACTTC
d_call: .; v_call: TRBV5-1; clone_size: .; j_call: TRBJ2-1; cdr3_aa: CASSWGFNEQFF; cdr3_nt: TGCGCCAGCAGTTGGGGGTTCAATGAGCAGTTCTTC
d_call: .; v_call: TRBV6-5; clone_size: .; j_call: TRBJ1-2; cdr3_aa: CASSYSARRSHGYTF; cdr3_nt: TGTGCCAGCAGTTACTCAGCCAGGAGAAGTCATGGCTACACCTTC
d_call: .; v_call: TRBV2; clone_size: few; j_call: TRBJ2-2; cdr3_aa: CASRVDSYTGELFF; cdr3_nt: TGTGCCAGCAGAGTAGACAGCTACACCGGGGAGCTGTTTTTT
d_call: TRBD1; v_call: TRBV25-1; clone_size: .; j_call: TRBJ2-1; cdr3_aa: CASSDPGRGLWVEQFF; cdr3_nt: TGTGCCAGCAGTGACCCGGGCAGGGGGCTATGGGTCGAGCAGTTCTTC
d_call: TRBD1; v_call: TRBV4-3; clone_size: .; j_call: TRBJ2-3; cdr3_aa: CASSQDLHRGSTDTQYF; cdr3_nt: TGCGCCAGCAGCCAAGATCTACACAGGGGGAGCACAGATACGCAGTATTTT
d_call: .; v_call: TRBV5-1; clone_size: once; j_call: TRBJ2-3; cdr3_aa: CASSLAHSTDTQYF; cdr3_nt: TGCGCCAGCAGCTTGGCGCACAGCACAGATACGCAGTATTTT
d_call: TRBD1; v_call: TRBV4-1; clone_size: few; j_call: TRBJ1-1; cdr3_aa: CASSQTIVRTGDLREAFF; cdr3_nt: TGCGCCAGCAGCCAGACTATTGTAAGAACAGGGGATTTGAGGGAAGCTTTCTTT